Given below is one T cell receptor beta chain in context. These data belong to a study of blood T cell repertoires in COVID-19. Study-level background: COVID-19 samples from acute and convalescent phases originated in the United States, Italy and Spain. Sources were T cells, B-cell-depleted T cells, or PBMCs; the material itself was cDNA or gDNA.

This CDR3 is 14 amino acids long. The V gene lost 0 bases and the J gene lost 3 bases, with 9 bases spanning the gap. CDR1 LGHDT and CDR2 YNNKEL come from the germline V gene (reference sequence). The authors' processing: Estimation of nucleated cell counts was performed using reference gene primer amplification. Some clones are missing from TCRdb's copy, which holds only in-frame ones; the method was immunoSEQ multiplex PCR. The V and J calls and the clone size are those of that table, but D and trimming were determined from the DNA. The table has roughly 67,000 clones, 88% seen once; the top ten hold around 1.2%.

Sequenced sample: peripheral blood. This clonotype was obtained from a woman aged 60-75 years with acute or convalescent COVID-19. The chain carries TRBV3-1 (or the pseudogene TRBV3-2) and TRBJ2-7; D call uncertain. CDR3 nucleotides: TGTGCCAGCAGCCAAGATACCCACTACTACGAGCAGTACGTC. It yields the protein CASSQDTHYYEQYV.